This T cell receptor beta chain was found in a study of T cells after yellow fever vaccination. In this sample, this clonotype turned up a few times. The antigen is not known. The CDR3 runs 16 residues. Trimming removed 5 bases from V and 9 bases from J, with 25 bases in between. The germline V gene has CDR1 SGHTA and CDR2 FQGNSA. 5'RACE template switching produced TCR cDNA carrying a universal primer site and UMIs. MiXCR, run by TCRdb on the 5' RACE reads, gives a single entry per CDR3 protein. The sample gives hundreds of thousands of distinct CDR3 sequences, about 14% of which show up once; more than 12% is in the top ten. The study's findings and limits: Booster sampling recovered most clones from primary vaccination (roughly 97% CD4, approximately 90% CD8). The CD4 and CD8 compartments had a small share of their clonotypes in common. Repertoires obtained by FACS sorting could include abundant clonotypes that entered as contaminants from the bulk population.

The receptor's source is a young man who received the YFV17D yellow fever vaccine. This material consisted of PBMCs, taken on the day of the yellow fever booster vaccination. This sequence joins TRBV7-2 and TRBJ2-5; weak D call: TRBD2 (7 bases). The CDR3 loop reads CASSLRASGTKEAQYF. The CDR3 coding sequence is TGTGCCAGCAGCCTACGGGCCAGCGGGACAAAGGAGGCCCAGTACTTC.